This section outlines one T cell receptor beta chain sequence together with its context. Living in 24 US areas, the participants were between roughly 18 and 90 years of age. In germline, CDR1 is LGHDT, CDR2 YNNKEL (reference sequence). Trimming took off 3 bases at V and 3 bases at J, with 9 bases between the two ends. The CDR3 runs to 13 residues. Some clones are missing from TCRdb's copy, which holds only in-frame ones; the method was immunoSEQ multiplex PCR. The table lists approximately 350,000 clones, around 89% of them singletons. The sample originates from a study of blood T cell repertoires in COVID-19. Study information: Donors in the United States, Italy and Spain gave samples during acute or convalescent COVID-19. T cells, B-cell-depleted T cells, or PBMCs provided the cDNA or gDNA that served as material.

The chain has TRBV3-1 (or the pseudogene TRBV3-2) and TRBJ2-7; D perhaps matches TRBD2 (7 bases). The TCR sequence derives from a young man who had recovered from COVID-19. Sequencing was carried out using PBMCs or T cells enriched from blood (not recorded which). DNA for the CDR3: TGTGCCAGCAGCCAGGGAGGGGGCTACGAGCAGTACTTC. Translated, it gives CASSQGGGYEQYF.